One sample yielded the 23 T cell receptor beta chains listed below, sequenced in a study of T cell repertoires in cytomegalovirus infection. For these receptors, no antigen is known. Using its own MiXCR run on the reads, TCRdb lists one record per CDR3 protein. The sample records a few hundred thousand distinct CDR3 sequences, under 45% being singletons. The sample here was cultured PBMCs, taken from culture after CMV antigen stimulation. The receptors originated from a human donor in good health (CMV status not recorded). Some clones in this sample may be carry-over from other donors' samples.

The chain joins TRBV7-2 to TRBJ2-5; either TRBD1 or TRBD2 may supply D (6 bases each). The CDR3 sequence is 15 residues long. Germline V gene sequence: CDR1 SGHTA, CDR2 FQGNSA. Deletions cut 5 bases from V and 5 bases from J, with 18 bases between. CDR3 in amino acids: CASSTRGEGEETQYF. In nucleotides, the CDR3 is TGTGCCAGCAGCACGAGGGGGGAAGGTGAGGAGACCCAGTACTTC.

This clonotype was seen a handful of times. The chain combines TRBV7-8 with TRBJ2-7; TRBD1 matches 9 bases. Germline V gene data show CDR1 as SGHVS and CDR2 as FQNEAQ. The CDR3 is 16 residues long. V was pared by 1 base and J by 2 bases, with 6 bases of the junction left unmatched. The CDR3 DNA follows: TGTGCCAGCAGCTTAGGAGGGGACAGGGTCACCTACGAGCAGTACTTC. Its translation: CASSLGGDRVTYEQYF.

V and J are TRBV5-6 and TRBJ2-7, with TRBD2 matching over 9 bases. Trimming at V came to 0 bases and at J to 5 bases, leaving 3 bases not matched to a gene. Per germline, CDR1 SGHDT and CDR2 YYEEEE. This CDR3 has 14 residues. DNA of the CDR3: TGTGCCAGCAGCTTGGGACTAGCGGTTGACGAGCAGTACTTC. This gives the protein CASSLGLAVDEQYF. The full variable domain, rest sourced from reference TRBV5-6 and TRBJ2-7, is DAGVTQSPTHLIKTRGQQVTLRCSPKSGHDTVSWYQQALGQGPQFIFQYYEEEERQRGNFPDRFSGHQFPNYSSELNVNALLLGDSALYLCASSLGLAVDEQYFGPGTRLTVT.

With respect to this clonotype: A much larger clone differs by one base, so this may be a read error. The CDR3 region is CVSSTIKRGSYNEQFF. The CDR3 nucleotides are TGTGTCAGCAGTACCATCAAACGCGGATCGTACAATGAGCAGTTCTTC. V and J are TRBV7-2 and TRBJ2-1; D unresolved. The CDR3 covers 16 residues. Germline CDR1 and CDR2: SGHTA and FQGNSA.

The chain recombines TRBV6-1 with TRBJ2-1; 11 positions match TRBD1. Germline V CDR1 and CDR2: MNHNS, SASEGT. CDR3 size: 15 residues. Unmatched junction bases numbered 5, after V lost 7 bases and J lost 3 bases. The CDR3 here is CASKAGTGGYNEQFF. The CDR3 bases are TGTGCCAGCAAAGCCGGGACAGGGGGCTACAATGAGCAGTTCTTC.

CDR3 protein: CATSRNPLGDNQPQHF. The CDR3 DNA reads as TGTGCCACCAGCAGAAATCCTTTAGGGGACAATCAGCCCCAGCATTTT. This chain links TRBV6-1 with TRBJ1-5; maybe TRBD1 (5 bases). Trimming took off 10 bases at V and 3 bases at J, with 22 bases between the two ends. The CDR3 runs 16 residues. Germline values: CDR1 MNHNS, CDR2 SASEGT.

The rearrangement joins TRBV20-1 to TRBJ2-7; 10 bases align to TRBD2. The J segment lost 4 bases and the V segment lost 6 bases, leaving 6 bases of the junction unmatched. CDR3 size: 13 residues. The germline V gene encodes CDR1 DFQATT and CDR2 SNEGSKA (reference sequence). The CDR3 loop reads CSAGAGGPYEQYF. The CDR3 DNA reads TGCAGTGCGGGAGCGGGAGGGCCTTACGAGCAGTACTTC.

The gene calls are TRBV7-2 and TRBJ2-1; no definite D call. Germline V lookup: CDR1 SGHTA, CDR2 FQGNSA. The CDR3 is 13 residues long. The germline V and J ends were trimmed by 6 bases and 9 bases, with 15 bases remaining between them. In nucleotides, the CDR3 is TGTGCCAGCAGTCTTACATGGTCCGGTGAGCAGTTCTTC. The encoded protein is CASSLTWSGEQFF.

J is TRBJ1-4 and V is TRBV11-2, with D perhaps matching TRBD1 (6 bases). Germline V gene sequence: CDR1 SGHAT, CDR2 FQNNGV. Deletions cut 3 bases from V and 6 bases from J, with 11 bases between. The CDR3 sequence is 14 residues long. The CDR3 nucleotides are TGTGCCAGCAGCTTCGGGGGGCCTCATGAAAAACTGTTTTTT. Amino acid sequence: CASSFGGPHEKLFF.

The chain combines TRBV10-3 with TRBJ1-1; TRBD1 aligns across 7 bases. Germline lookup yields CDR1 ENHRY and CDR2 SYGVKD. The length of the CDR3 is 14 residues. Trimming cost V 6 bases and J 2 bases; bases outside gene matches: 6. CDR3 region: CAIRSGQINTEAFF. In DNA, the CDR3 is TGTGCCATCAGGTCGGGACAGATAAACACTGAAGCTTTCTTT.

The chain links TRBV5-5 to TRBJ1-4; tentative D call: TRBD1 (6 bases). From germline, CDR1 is SGHKS and CDR2 YYEKEE (reference sequence). CDR3 size: 15 residues. V dropped 5 bases and J dropped 5 bases, with 16 bases sitting between them. The CDR3 nucleotides read TGTGCCAGCAGGACTACCGGGACATTCAATGAAAAACTGTTTTTT. It is translated as CASRTTGTFNEKLFF. The whole variable domain, filled in from reference TRBV5-5 and TRBJ1-4, reads DAGVTQSPTHLIKTRGQQVTLRCSPISGHKSVSWYQQVLGQGPQFIFQYYEKEERGRGNFPDRFSARQFPNYSSELNVNALLLGDSALYLCASRTTGTFNEKLFFGSGTQLSVL.

This clonotype was seen only a few times. CDR3 coding DNA: TGTGCCAGCAGTCGGGGCTGGGGTGCCGGAAACACCATATATTTT. It is translated as CASSRGWGAGNTIYF. V usage is TRBV6-5 and J usage is TRBJ1-3; TRBD1 might be the D (5 bases). Between the trimmed V and J ends, which lost 5 bases and 4 bases, there was a span of 15 bases. Germline values: CDR1 MNHEY, CDR2 SVGAGI. CDR3 size: 15 residues.

The chain couples TRBV11-2 to TRBJ2-7; D remains ambiguous. Germline V gene sequence: CDR1 SGHAT, CDR2 FQNNGV. There are 13 residues in the CDR3. The ends were cut back, 1 base at V and 6 bases at J, with 10 bases in the middle. In DNA form, the CDR3 reads TGTGCCAGCAGCTTAGCCTCTCGTAGCGAGCAGTACTTC. It codes for CASSLASRSEQYF.

The genes are TRBV10-3 and TRBJ2-5; no clear D gene. Between the trimmed V and J ends, which lost 4 bases and 0 bases, there was a span of 3 bases. The CDR3 spans 12 residues. The V gene's germline CDR1 is ENHRY and CDR2 SYGVKD. This chain's CDR3 is CAISGYQETQYF. For the CDR3, the DNA is TGTGCCATCAGTGGGTACCAAGAGACCCAGTACTTC.

The chain combines TRBV7-8 with TRBJ1-5; 7 bases fit TRBD1. Losses at the gene ends were 3 bases for V and 4 bases for J; bases not matched to a gene: 6. CDR1 is SGHVS, CDR2 FQNEAQ, per germline. This CDR3 has 15 amino acids. The CDR3 nucleotides are TGTGCCAGCAGCTTGGAAGACAGGGAGAATCAGCCCCAGCATTTT. It codes for CASSLEDRENQPQHF.

This clonotype came up many times. The J gene is TRBJ2-2, the V gene TRBV25-1, with no clear D. The V gene lost 5 bases and the J gene lost 5 bases, with 6 bases spanning the gap. Germline V lookup: CDR1 MGHDK, CDR2 SYGVNS. The CDR3 consists of 12 residues. In nucleotides, the CDR3 is TGTGCCAGCAGTCTGACAACCGGGGAGCTGTTTTTT. It specifies CASSLTTGELFF.

This sequence joins TRBV20-1 and TRBJ1-2; D is ambiguous. V gave up 6 bases and J gave up 3 bases, with 8 bases separating them. The germline V gene has CDR1 DFQATT and CDR2 SNEGSKA (reference sequence). The CDR3 is 11 amino acids. CDR3 in DNA: TGCAGTGCCGCGGCCGACTATGGCTACACCTTC. Translating it yields CSAAADYGYTF.

This clonotype was found a few times. The chain is built from TRBV7-9 and TRBJ2-2, with TRBD2 matching over 13 bases. CDR1 SEHNR and CDR2 FQNEAQ come from the germline V gene (reference sequence). The CDR3 contains 16 residues. V lost 6 bases and J lost 4; bases outside the gene matches: 5. CDR3 residues: CASRNGLAGATGELFF. DNA of the CDR3: TGTGCCAGCAGGAATGGACTAGCGGGAGCCACCGGGGAGCTGTTTTTT.

The rearrangement joins TRBV20-1 to TRBJ2-7; 12 bases map to TRBD2. The CDR3 contains 16 residues. J gave up 1 base and V 3 bases, and 7 bases lay outside the gene matches. Germline CDR1 and CDR2: DFQATT and SNEGSKA (reference sequence). CDR3 sequence: CSARPSTSGGSYEQYF. CDR3 bases: TGCAGTGCTAGGCCCTCGACTAGCGGGGGATCCTACGAGCAGTACTTC.

In its sample, this clonotype was seen once. V is TRBV7-9 and J is TRBJ2-1, with 13 bases that match TRBD2. The junction had 6 bases not matched to a gene; V was cut back by 5 bases and J by 8 bases. The V gene's germline CDR1 is SEHNR and CDR2 FQNEAQ (reference sequence). The CDR3 runs to 15 residues. The CDR3 DNA follows: TGTGCCAGCAGCCAACTAGCGGGGGGGCCATATGAGCAGTTCTTC. It yields the protein CASSQLAGGPYEQFF.

V is TRBV27 and J is TRBJ2-7; either TRBD1 or TRBD2 may fit D (5 bases each). This CDR3 region has 11 residues. Trimming left V 7 bases short and J 5 bases short, with 9 bases between. Germline assignment: CDR1 MNHEY and CDR2 SMNVEV (reference sequence). For the CDR3, the DNA is TGTGCCAGCACGTGGGGGAACGAGCAGTACTTC. It is translated as CASTWGNEQYF.

This clonotype was seen more than once but under ten times. The rearrangement uses TRBV11-2 and TRBJ2-7; TRBD2 aligns across 14 bases. J gave up 2 bases and V 4 bases, and 4 bases lay outside the gene matches. Germline V gene lookup returns CDR1 SGHAT and CDR2 FQNNGV. The CDR3 consists of 16 residues. In nucleotides, the CDR3 is TGTGCCAGCAGCTGGACGACTAGCGGGAGGGCCTACGAGCAGTACTTC. This translates into CASSWTTSGRAYEQYF.

The chain uses TRBV12-3 or TRBV12-4 and TRBJ2-2; TRBD2 aligns across 8 bases. This CDR3 is built from 16 residues. V dropped 7 bases and J dropped 3; count of bases not matched to a gene: 10. The CDR3 here is CASKAAGGLYTGELFF. CDR3 nucleotides: TGTGCCAGCAAGGCGGCGGGAGGACTGTACACCGGGGAGCTGTTTTTT.